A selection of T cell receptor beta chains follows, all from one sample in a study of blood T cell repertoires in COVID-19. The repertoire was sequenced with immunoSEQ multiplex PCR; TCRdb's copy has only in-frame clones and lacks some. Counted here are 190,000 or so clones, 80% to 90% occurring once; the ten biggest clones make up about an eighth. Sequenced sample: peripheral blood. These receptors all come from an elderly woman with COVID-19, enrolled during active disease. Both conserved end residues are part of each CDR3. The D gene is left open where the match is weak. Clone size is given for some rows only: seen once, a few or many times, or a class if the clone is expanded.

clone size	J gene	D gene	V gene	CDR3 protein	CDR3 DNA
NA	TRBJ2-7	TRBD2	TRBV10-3	CATSTSGRVDEQYF	TGTGCCACCAGTACTAGCGGGAGGGTGGACGAGCAGTACTTC
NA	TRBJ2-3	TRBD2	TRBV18	CASSRLAGSTDTQYF	TGTGCCAGCTCGCGACTAGCGGGAAGCACAGATACGCAGTATTTT
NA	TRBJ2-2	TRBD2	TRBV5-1	CASSLSTSSSNTGELFF	TGCGCCAGCAGCTTGTCGACTAGCAGCTCGAACACCGGGGAGCTGTTTTTT
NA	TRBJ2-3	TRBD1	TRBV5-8	CASSPGGQGSPW	TGTGCCAGCAGCCCGGGAGGACAGGGGTCCCCATGG
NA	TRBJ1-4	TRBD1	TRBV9	CASSSDRGYEKLFF	TGTGCCAGCAGCTCGGACAGGGGGTACGAAAAACTGTTTTTT
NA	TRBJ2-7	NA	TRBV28	CASSLTRGAGEQYF	TGTGCCAGCAGTCTAACTCGGGGGGCTGGGGAGCAGTACTTC
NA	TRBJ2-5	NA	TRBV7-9	CASSSGLLSIGETQYF	TGTGCCAGCAGCTCGGGACTCCTAAGCATAGGAGAGACCCAGTACTTC
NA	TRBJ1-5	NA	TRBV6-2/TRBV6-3	CASSFGHSNQPQHF	TGTGCCAGCAGCTTCGGACATAGCAATCAGCCCCAGCATTTT
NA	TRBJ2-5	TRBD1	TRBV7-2	CASSLALTGRETQYF	TGTGCCAGCAGCTTAGCCTTGACAGGGCGCGAGACCCAGTACTTC
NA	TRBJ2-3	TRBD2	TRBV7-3	CASSHGLAGSTDTQYF	TGTGCCAGCAGCCACGGACTAGCGGGGAGCACAGATACGCAGTATTTT
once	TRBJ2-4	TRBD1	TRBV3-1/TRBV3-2	CASSQIPDRVCF	TGTGCCAGCAGCCAGATCCCAGACAGGGTTTGCTTC
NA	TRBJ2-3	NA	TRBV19	CASSSGYRTDTQYF	TGTGCCAGTAGTTCAGGGTATCGGACAGATACGCAGTATTTT
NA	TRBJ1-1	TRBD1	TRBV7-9	CASSRGQANTEAFF	TGTGCCAGCAGCCGGGGACAGGCAAACACTGAAGCTTTCTTT
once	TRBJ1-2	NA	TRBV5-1	CASSPDRDSYGYTF	TGCGCCAGCAGCCCCGACCGGGATTCTTATGGCTACACCTTC
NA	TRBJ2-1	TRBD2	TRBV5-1	CASSSGTSYNEQFF	TGCGCCAGCAGCTCCGGGACTAGCTACAATGAGCAGTTCTTC
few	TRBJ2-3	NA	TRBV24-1	CATSDSRQTSTDTQYF	TGTGCCACCAGTGATTCCCGACAGACTAGCACAGATACGCAGTATTTT
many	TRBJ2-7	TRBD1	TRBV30	CAWSLGDRRTYEQYF	TGTGCCTGGAGCCTAGGGGACAGGAGGACCTACGAGCAGTACTTC
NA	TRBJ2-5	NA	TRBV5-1	CASSLRGKETQYF	TGCGCCAGCAGCTTGAGGGGGAAAGAGACCCAGTACTTC
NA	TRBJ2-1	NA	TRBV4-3	CASSQEWKEGPAQQFF	TGCGCCAGCAGCCAAGAATGGAAAGAGGGCCCGGCTCAGCAGTTCTTC
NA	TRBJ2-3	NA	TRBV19	CASSRELGRADTQYF	TGTGCCAGTAGCCGGGAGCTGGGACGTGCAGATACGCAGTATTTT
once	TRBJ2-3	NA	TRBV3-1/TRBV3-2	CASSQDTGDTQYF	TGTGCCAGCAGCCAAGACACGGGGGATACGCAGTATTTT
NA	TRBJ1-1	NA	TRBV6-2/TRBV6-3	CASSRAGDAGGAFF	TGTGCCAGCAGTCGCGCGGGGGATGCTGGGGGAGCTTTCTTT
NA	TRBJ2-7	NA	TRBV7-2	CASSLLYRVMSSYEQYF	TGTGCCAGCAGCCTATTGTACAGGGTCATGAGCTCCTACGAGCAGTACTTC
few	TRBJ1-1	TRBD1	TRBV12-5	CASAPGQGNTEAFF	TGTGCTAGTGCTCCGGGACAGGGGAACACTGAAGCTTTCTTT
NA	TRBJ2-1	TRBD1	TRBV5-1	CASSRTGIDEQFF	TGCGCCAGCAGCCGGACAGGGATTGATGAGCAGTTCTTC
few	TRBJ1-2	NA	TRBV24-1	CATRGQGYGYTF	TGTGCCACCAGGGGGCAAGGGTATGGCTACACCTTC
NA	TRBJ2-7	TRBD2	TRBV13	CASSLGLAGGPSYF	TGTGCCAGCAGCTTGGGACTAGCGGGGGGGCCGTCGTACTTC
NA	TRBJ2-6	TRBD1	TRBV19	CASRGTGGSGANVLTF	TGTGCCAGTAGGGGGACAGGGGGCTCTGGGGCCAACGTCCTGACTTTC
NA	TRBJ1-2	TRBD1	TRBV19	CASSINRQGPYGYTF	TGTGCCAGTAGTATAAATCGACAGGGACCCTATGGCTACACCTTC
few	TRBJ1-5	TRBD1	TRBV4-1	CASSQDGDSRQPQHF	TGCGCCAGCAGCCAAGATGGGGACAGTCGTCAGCCCCAGCATTTT
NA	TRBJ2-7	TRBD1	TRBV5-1	CASSLGTGGSYEQYF	TGCGCCAGCAGCTTGGGGACAGGTGGTTCCTACGAGCAGTACTTC
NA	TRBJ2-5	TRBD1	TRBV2	CASSAPRTGGAETQYF	TGTGCCAGCAGTGCCCCGAGGACAGGGGGGGCTGAGACCCAGTACTTC
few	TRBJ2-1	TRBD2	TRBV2	CASSGGGLSEQFF	TGTGCCAGCAGTGGGGGAGGGTTGAGTGAGCAGTTCTTC
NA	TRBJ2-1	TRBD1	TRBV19	CASSSLRRTGASSSYNEQFF	TGTGCCAGTAGTTCCCTCCGGAGGACAGGGGCCTCGAGCTCCTACAATGAGCAGTTCTTC